A selection of T cell receptor beta chains follows, all from one sample in a study of tumor-infiltrating lymphocytes in localized non-small cell lung cancer. TCRdb keeps only in-frame clones here, not all; method: immunoSEQ multiplex PCR. Of about 7,600 clones in the sample, around 77% were seen once. The specimen sequenced was lung tumor tissue. The receptors derive from a human donor with non-small cell lung cancer. Each CDR3 is given with its conserved first and last residue. The D gene is left open where the match is weak. The size entry is marked missing in some rows and otherwise reads once, few, many or a size class.

.	TRBJ1-1	.	TRBV7-6	TGTGCCAGCAGACCCCCCGGGGGCACTGAAGCTTTCTTT	CASRPPGGTEAFF
.	TRBJ1-2	.	TRBV29-1	TGCAGCGTTGAGACAAGCTATGGCTACACCTTC	CSVETSYGYTF
.	TRBJ1-2	.	TRBV6-1	TGTGCCAGCAGCCACGACCCGGAGGGAGGCTACACCTTC	CASSHDPEGGYTF
.	TRBJ2-5	.	TRBV10-2	TGCGCCAGCAGCCAGCCTTCCGTGGAGACCCAGTACTTC	CASSQPSVETQYF
.	TRBJ1-1	.	TRBV10-2	TGCGCCAGCTTCAGGCCCGGGACACGGAACACTGAAGCTTTCTTT	CASFRPGTRNTEAFF
TRBD2	TRBJ2-5	.	TRBV19	TGTGCCAGTAGTACCACTAGCGGGAGCCTGGAGACCCAGTACTTC	CASSTTSGSLETQYF
.	TRBJ2-7	.	TRBV5-1	TGCGCCAGCAGCTTGGAGGGCTACGAGCAGTACTTC	CASSLEGYEQYF
.	TRBJ2-3	few	TRBV6-6	TGTGCCAGCAGGTTTCAAGATACGCAGTATTTT	CASRFQDTQYF
.	TRBJ1-6	.	TRBV6-6	TGTGCCAGCAGACCTCAGGGTACAGCCCTCCACTTT	CASRPQGTALHF
TRBD2	TRBJ2-1	.	TRBV12-5	TGTGCTAGTGGTTTAGAGCTAGCGGACGAGAGCTCCTACAATGAGCAGTTCTTC	CASGLELADESSYNEQFF
.	TRBJ1-2	few	TRBV12-5	TGTGCTAGTGCAAGGGGAGCTAACTATGGCTACACCTTC	CASARGANYGYTF
.	TRBJ2-3	.	TRBV30	TGTGCCTGGAGTGTCAGGGGCAAGCAGTATTTT	CAWSVRGKQYF
TRBD1	TRBJ1-1	.	TRBV4-1	TGCGCCAGCAGCCAAGATCGGAACAGGGGAGCTTTCTTT	CASSQDRNRGAFF
.	TRBJ1-3	.	TRBV4-2	TGTGCCAGCAGCCAACCCCGAGGGGGGACGGCTGGAAACACCATATATTTT	CASSQPRGGTAGNTIYF
.	TRBJ1-5	.	TRBV10-3	TGTGCCATCAGTGAAACCAATCAGCCCCAGCATTTT	CAISETNQPQHF
.	TRBJ1-1	.	TRBV5-5	TGTGCCAGCAGCTTGAGAGTGAACACTGAAGCTTTCTTT	CASSLRVNTEAFF
.	TRBJ2-3	.	TRBV7-3	TGTGCCAGCAGCTTTGGAGGGCTCCGATCCACAGATACGCAGTATTTT	CASSFGGLRSTDTQYF
TRBD1	TRBJ2-1	.	TRBV5-4	TGTGCCAGCAGCCTTGGAGGGGTGTCGGGACAGGGAGTCGGTGAGCAGTTCTTC	CASSLGGVSGQGVGEQFF
.	TRBJ1-4	.	TRBV28	TGTGCCAGCAGTTTTTGGGAGACAGGCCTCCCGAGGGAAAAACTGTTTTTT	CASSFWETGLPREKLFF
TRBD2	TRBJ2-5	.	TRBV18	TGTGCCAGCTCACCTTGGGCTAGCGGTAACCAAGAGACCCAGTACTTC	CASSPWASGNQETQYF
.	TRBJ2-7	.	TRBV7-2	TGTGCCAGCAGCCTATCGCGGAACTACGAGCAGTACTTC	CASSLSRNYEQYF
.	TRBJ2-1	few	TRBV6-5	TGTGCCAGCAGTCGAACCCACAATGAGCAGTTCTTC	CASSRTHNEQFF
TRBD2	TRBJ2-2	.	TRBV29-1	TGCAGCGTTGCCGGGACTAGAGGGGCCGGGGAGCTGTTTTTT	CSVAGTRGAGELFF
TRBD2	TRBJ2-1	.	TRBV14	TGTGCCAGCAGCCGGCTAGCGGGAGGGTACGCTGAGCAGTTCTTC	CASSRLAGGYAEQFF
.	TRBJ1-5	.	TRBV6-5	TGTGCCAGCAGTACCGGCTGGGATGGCAATCAGCCCCAGCATTTT	CASSTGWDGNQPQHF
.	TRBJ2-1	.	TRBV28	TGTGCCAGCAGTTTCCTAGAGGGGGAGCAGTTCTTC	CASSFLEGEQFF
TRBD2	TRBJ2-1	.	TRBV5-5	TGTGCCAGCAGCTACGGGACTAGCGGGACCAATGAGCAGTTCTTC	CASSYGTSGTNEQFF
.	TRBJ1-1	.	TRBV2	TGTGCCAGCAGTGCCCACTTGGGGACTGAAGCTTTCTTT	CASSAHLGTEAFF
.	TRBJ1-1	.	TRBV10-3	TGTGCCATCAGTGAAAGGGGGGACACTGAAGCTTTCTTT	CAISERGDTEAFF
TRBD2	TRBJ2-1	.	TRBV7-9	TGTGCCAGCAGCTTAGGACTAGCGTATGAGCAGTTCTTC	CASSLGLAYEQFF
.	TRBJ1-2	.	TRBV6-5	TGTGCCAGCAGTTACGATCCACGAAACTATGGCTACACCTTC	CASSYDPRNYGYTF
.	TRBJ2-5	.	TRBV25-1	TGTGCCAGCAGTGAAGCCGGGGCGGGGCGGGAGACCCAGTACTTC	CASSEAGAGRETQYF
.	TRBJ2-1	.	TRBV19	TGTGCCAGTAGTCCATTCGACCAGTCGGGTAACAATGAGCAGTTCTTC	CASSPFDQSGNNEQFF
.	TRBJ2-3	.	TRBV7-2	TGTGCCAGCAGCTTCATGAAGAGTACAGATACGCAGTATTTT	CASSFMKSTDTQYF
TRBD2	TRBJ2-3	.	TRBV30	TGTGCCGGAGATAGCGGGAGAACAGATACGCAGTATTTT	CAGDSGRTDTQYF
.	TRBJ2-5	medium-sized	TRBV20-1	TGCAGTGCTAGCGTGGAGACCCAGTACTTC	CSASVETQYF
.	TRBJ1-2	.	TRBV2	TGTGCCAGCAGTGAAGGGGCTGGCAGTCCTCATAAGTCGGGCTACACCTTC	CASSEGAGSPHKSGYTF
.	TRBJ1-5	.	TRBV2	TGTGCCAGCACCGGGGGAACCGTTAATCAGCCCCAACATTTT	CASTGGTVNQPQHF
.	TRBJ1-1	.	TRBV18	TGTGCCAGCTCACAACAGAGTAACACTGAAGCTTTCTTT	CASSQQSNTEAFF